This paragraph reports one T cell receptor beta chain. Its antigen has not been determined. There are no base qualities to consult, and no much larger clone falls within one base. The data are from a study of T cell clonotyping in hematopoietic cell transplantation (dated by TCRdb to the early 2020s). Concerning the study at large: Pretransplant recipient samples were obtained after cytoreduction. In the study, more than 120 blood samples were gathered from 35 consecutive transplant recipients and their related donors. Patients were recruited between September 2015 and January 2017 and followed until September 2020 or death. The research as a whole found: Inverse Simpson Index values from donors and from recipients before transplant predicted broader TCR repertoire diversity after transplant. The sample size was limited, and because cells were not sorted, the contributions of CD4 and CD8 repertoires could not be separated. Recipient TCR diversity fell after transplant, with pathologically expanded clonotypes rising progressively from day 30 to day 180. Recipient repertoires showed only a small fraction of overlap with donor repertoires, and over 95% appeared de novo at the given depth.

The CDR3 contains 17 residues, cysteine and phenylalanine counted. The DNA shown is the 51-base CDR3, in frame from base 1. Trimming takes 1 base off V and 5 bases off J; junction bases not matched to a gene: 8. Taken from the germline V gene, the CDR1 and CDR2 loops are SGHTS and YDEGEE. The immunoSEQ assay, a bias-controlled multiplex PCR with V- and J-specific primers, was used to amplify TCR beta CDR3 regions from genomic DNA. A proprietary barcode and Illumina adapter sequences were added to the CDR3 amplicons in a second PCR step. An Illumina MiSeq instrument was used to sequence the CDR3 libraries. The paper's processing steps were these. Export and quality control were performed with immunoSEQ Analyzer 3.0, and downstream analyses were performed with R Bioconductor and Immunarch. Only productive rearrangements within the normalized downsampled data set were used in the calculation of repertoire metrics. In the normalized cohort, a clonotype counted as pathologically expanded if the clonotype was larger than 5 templates. The Inverse Simpson Index served as the measure of repertoire diversity. To capture all clonotypes, CMV-specificity analyses were performed on the non-normalized data set. The table comes from immuneACCESS by way of TCRdb, which keeps in-frame sequences with V and J called. Part of the clones is missing from these tables; in studies checked, under half for an unresolved V gene and the rest for unknown reasons. V and J calls plus clone size are reproduced from that table; the DNA served to infer D and trimming. Across this sample there are 25,000 to 30,000 clones, with more than 65% seen only once. Around 1.9% of the sample comes from the top ten.

Taken with the paper, the label for time point translates to: recipient sample about 28 days before transplant, after cytoreduction. Recipient blood was collected about 28 days before transplant and at days 30, 100 and 180 after transplant. Nuclei Lysis Solution was used to extract genomic DNA from fresh or cryopreserved unfractionated peripheral blood mononuclear cells. This clonotype was obtained from a middle-aged man with acute myeloid leukemia. Some clones in this sample may be carry-over from other donors' samples. Here the chain combines TRBV5-8 and TRBJ2-1, with TRBD2 matching 11 junction bases. Sequenced here: peripheral blood mononuclear cells, sampled before stem cell transplant. CDR3 region: CASSLKLAGVGHNEQFF. In nucleotides, the sequence is TGTGCCAGCAGCTTGAAACTAGCGGGAGTAGGACACAATGAGCAGTTCTTC.